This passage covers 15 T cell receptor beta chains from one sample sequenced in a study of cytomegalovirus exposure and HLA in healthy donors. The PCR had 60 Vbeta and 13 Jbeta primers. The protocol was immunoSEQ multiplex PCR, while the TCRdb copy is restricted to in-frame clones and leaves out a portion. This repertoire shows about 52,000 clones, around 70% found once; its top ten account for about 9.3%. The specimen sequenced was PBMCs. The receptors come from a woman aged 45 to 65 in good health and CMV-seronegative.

CDR3 amino acids: CAWSVRSSGANVLTF. The CDR3 nucleotides read TGTGCCTGGAGTGTACGGAGCTCTGGGGCCAACGTCCTGACTTTC. The gene calls are TRBV30 and TRBJ2-6; D is uncertain. CDR3 length: 15 residues. Trimming pared 0 bases from V and 0 bases from J, leaving 6 bases between. Germline V CDR1 and CDR2: GTSNPN, SVGIG (reference sequence).

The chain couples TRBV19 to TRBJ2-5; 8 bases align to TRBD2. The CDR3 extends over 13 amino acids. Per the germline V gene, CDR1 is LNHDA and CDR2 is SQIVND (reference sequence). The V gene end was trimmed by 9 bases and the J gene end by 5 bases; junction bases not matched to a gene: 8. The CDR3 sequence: CASRSGNGETQYF. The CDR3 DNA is TGTGCCAGCCGTAGCGGGAACGGGGAGACCCAGTACTTC.

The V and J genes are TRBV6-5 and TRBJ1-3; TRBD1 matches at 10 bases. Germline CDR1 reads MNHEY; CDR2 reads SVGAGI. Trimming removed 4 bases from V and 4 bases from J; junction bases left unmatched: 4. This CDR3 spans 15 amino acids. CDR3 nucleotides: TGTGCCAGCAGTTTGCTGGGACAGGGGGGAAACACCATATATTTT. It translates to CASSLLGQGGNTIYF.

The CDR3 bases are TGTGCCAGCAGCTTAGGCGGGGCTACCTACGAGCAGTACTTC. Its protein is CASSLGGATYEQYF. The chain combines TRBV7-2 with TRBJ2-7; a possible D gene is TRBD2 (6 bases). V lost 1 base to trimming and J lost 2 bases, with 9 bases between them. Germline V gene sequence: CDR1 SGHTA, CDR2 FQGNSA. The CDR3 runs 14 residues.

DNA for the CDR3: TGCGCCAGCAGCGGGGGCGGTACAGGGCGTGAAACTGAAGCTTTCTTT. As protein: CASSGGGTGRETEAFF. The chain joins TRBV5-1 to TRBJ1-1; D is possibly TRBD1 (6 bases). V dropped 4 bases and J dropped 5 bases, with 21 bases sitting between them. Germline CDR1 is SGHRS and CDR2 is YFSETQ. This CDR3 is 16 amino acids long.

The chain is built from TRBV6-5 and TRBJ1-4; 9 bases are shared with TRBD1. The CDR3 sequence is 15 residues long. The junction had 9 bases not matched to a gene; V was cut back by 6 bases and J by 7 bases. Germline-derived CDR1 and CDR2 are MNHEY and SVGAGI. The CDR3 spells CASSAPGQGPEKLFF. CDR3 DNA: TGTGCCAGCAGCGCCCCGGGACAGGGCCCTGAAAAACTGTTTTTT.

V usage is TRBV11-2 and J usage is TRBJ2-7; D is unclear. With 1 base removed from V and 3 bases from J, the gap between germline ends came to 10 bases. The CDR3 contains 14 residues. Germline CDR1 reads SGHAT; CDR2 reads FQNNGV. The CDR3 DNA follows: TGTGCCAGCAGCTTAGGTTACAGCTTCTACGAGCAGTACTTC. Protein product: CASSLGYSFYEQYF.

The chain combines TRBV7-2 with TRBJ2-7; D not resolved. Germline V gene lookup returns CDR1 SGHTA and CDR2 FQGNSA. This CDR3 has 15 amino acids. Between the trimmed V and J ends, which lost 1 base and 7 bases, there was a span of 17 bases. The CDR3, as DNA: TGTGCCAGCAGCTTAGATGGGCGCACCTTTGATGAGCAGTACTTC. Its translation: CASSLDGRTFDEQYF.

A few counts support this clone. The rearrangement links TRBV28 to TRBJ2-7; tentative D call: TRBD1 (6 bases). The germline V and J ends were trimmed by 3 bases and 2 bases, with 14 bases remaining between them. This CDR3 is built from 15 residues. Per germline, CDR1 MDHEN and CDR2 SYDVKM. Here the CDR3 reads CASSFVTGPTYEQYF. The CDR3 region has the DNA TGTGCCAGCAGTTTCGTCACAGGGCCGACCTACGAGCAGTACTTC. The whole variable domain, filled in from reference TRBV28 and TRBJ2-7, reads DVKVTQSSRYLVKRTGEKVFLECVQDMDHENMFWYRQDPGLGLRLIYFSYDVKMKEKGDIPEGYSVSREKKERFSLILESASTNQTSMYLCASSFVTGPTYEQYFGPGTRLTVT.

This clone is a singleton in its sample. CDR3 sequence (DNA): TGTGCCAGCAGCTTAGGAGGTAGTTGGGCCCAGTACTTC. It specifies CASSLGGSWAQYF. V and J are TRBV11-2 and TRBJ2-5; D is unclear. The CDR3 extends over 13 amino acids. With 1 base removed from V and 9 bases from J, the gap between germline ends came to 12 bases. Germline-derived CDR1 and CDR2 are SGHAT and FQNNGV.

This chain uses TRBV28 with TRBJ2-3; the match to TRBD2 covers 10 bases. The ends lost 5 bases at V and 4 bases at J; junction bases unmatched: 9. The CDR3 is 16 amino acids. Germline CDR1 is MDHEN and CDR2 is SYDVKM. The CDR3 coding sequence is TGTGCCAGCAGTCCCTTAGCGGGGGGCCGTCCAGATACGCAGTATTTT. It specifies CASSPLAGGRPDTQYF. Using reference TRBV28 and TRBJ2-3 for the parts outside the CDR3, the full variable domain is DVKVTQSSRYLVKRTGEKVFLECVQDMDHENMFWYRQDPGLGLRLIYFSYDVKMKEKGDIPEGYSVSREKKERFSLILESASTNQTSMYLCASSPLAGGRPDTQYFGPGTRLTVL.

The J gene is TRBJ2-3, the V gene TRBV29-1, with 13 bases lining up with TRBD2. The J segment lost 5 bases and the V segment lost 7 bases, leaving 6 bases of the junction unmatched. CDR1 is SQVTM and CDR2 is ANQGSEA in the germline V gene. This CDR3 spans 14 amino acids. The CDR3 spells CSATGTSGIDTQYF. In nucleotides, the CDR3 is TGCAGCGCCACCGGGACTAGCGGGATAGATACGCAGTATTTT.

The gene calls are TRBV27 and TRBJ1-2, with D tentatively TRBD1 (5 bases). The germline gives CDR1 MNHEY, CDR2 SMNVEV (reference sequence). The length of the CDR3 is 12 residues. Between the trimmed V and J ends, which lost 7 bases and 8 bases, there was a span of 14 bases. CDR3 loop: CASKRGLEGYTF. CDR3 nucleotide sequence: TGTGCCAGCAAGAGGGGACTTGAGGGCTACACCTTC.

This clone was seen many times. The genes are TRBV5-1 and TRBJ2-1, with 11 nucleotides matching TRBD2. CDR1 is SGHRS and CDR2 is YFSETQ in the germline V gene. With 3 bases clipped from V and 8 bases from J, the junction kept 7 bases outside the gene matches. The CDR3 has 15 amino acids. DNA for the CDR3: TGCGCCAGCAGCTGGCAACTAGCGGGAGCGGATGAGCAGTTCTTC. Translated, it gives CASSWQLAGADEQFF.

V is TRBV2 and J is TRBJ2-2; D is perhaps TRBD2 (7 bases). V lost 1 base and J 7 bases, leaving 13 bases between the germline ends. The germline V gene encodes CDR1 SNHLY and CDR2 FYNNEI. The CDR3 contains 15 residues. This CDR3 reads CASSEGGGRNGELFF. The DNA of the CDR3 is TGTGCCAGCAGTGAAGGGGGGGGGCGGAACGGGGAGCTGTTTTTT.